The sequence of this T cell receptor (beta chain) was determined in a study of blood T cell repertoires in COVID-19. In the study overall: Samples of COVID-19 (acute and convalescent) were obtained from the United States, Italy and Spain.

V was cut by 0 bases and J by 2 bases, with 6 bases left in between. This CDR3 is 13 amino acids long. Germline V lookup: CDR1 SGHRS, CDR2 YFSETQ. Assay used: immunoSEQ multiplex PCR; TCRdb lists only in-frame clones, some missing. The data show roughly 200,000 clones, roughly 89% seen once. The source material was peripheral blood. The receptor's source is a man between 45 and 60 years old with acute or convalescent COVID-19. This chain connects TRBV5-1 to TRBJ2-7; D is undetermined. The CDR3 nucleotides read TGCGCCAGCAGCTTGGTGACAACCTACGAGCAGTACTTC. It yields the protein CASSLVTTYEQYF.